These 14 T cell receptor beta chains were sequenced from one sample in a study of shared clonotypes between healthy human individuals. It was CD45RO-negative cells, positively selected for CCR7, that made up naive CD8 cells, with terminally differentiated effector memory CD45RA+ cells excluded. Only in-frame clones appear in the TCRdb table, and some are missing; sequencing was by immunoSEQ multiplex PCR. This table holds approximately 2,200,000 clones, just over 90% found once. The sample taken for sequencing was naive CD8+ T cells from PBMCs. The receptors originated from a man between 18 and 29 years old in good health. Some clones in this sample may be carry-over from other donors' samples.

The J gene is TRBJ1-1, the V gene TRBV28; no clear D. Germline values: CDR1 MDHEN, CDR2 SYDVKM. The CDR3 covers 14 residues. Trimming took 3 bases from V and 0 from J, leaving 8 bases between them. CDR3 amino acids: CASSFMGLNTEAFF. The CDR3 coding sequence is TGTGCCAGCAGTTTTATGGGTTTGAACACTGAAGCTTTCTTT.

The J gene is TRBJ2-7, the V gene TRBV9, with D perhaps TRBD2 (5 bases). CDR1 is SGDLS and CDR2 is YYNGEE in the germline V gene. Trimming took 7 bases from V and 2 from J, leaving 16 bases between them. This CDR3 region has 14 residues. This chain's CDR3 is CASGGGPRAYEQYF. CDR3 nucleotides: TGTGCCAGCGGTGGCGGGCCCCGTGCCTACGAGCAGTACTTC.

The genes are TRBV27 and TRBJ2-3; 11 nucleotides agree with TRBD2. CDR3 length equals 14 residues. With V trimmed by 6 bases and J by 6 bases, 5 bases remained unmatched. Germline CDR1 is MNHEY and CDR2 is SMNVEV (reference sequence). Here the CDR3 DNA reads TGTGCCAGCAGGGTAGCGGGAGGGGTGGATACGCAGTATTTT. This sequence encodes CASRVAGGVDTQYF.

The gene calls are TRBV25-1 and TRBJ2-2, with D possibly being TRBD2 (6 bases). The V and J ends lost 4 bases and 8 bases respectively, with 20 bases between them. The CDR3 has 16 residues. Germline CDR1 is MGHDK and CDR2 is SYGVNS. This CDR3 reads CASSGFRGKDYGELFF. The CDR3, as DNA: TGTGCCAGCAGTGGCTTTAGGGGCAAGGACTATGGGGAGCTGTTTTTT.

This clone was seen a handful of times. At the DNA level, this CDR3 is encoded by other sequences in the same sample as well. CDR3 DNA sequence: TGTGCCAGCAGTTTAGGGCGGAACACTGAAGCTTTCTTT. This translates into CASSLGRNTEAFF. The V and J genes are TRBV28 and TRBJ1-1; D is unresolved. Trimming left V 2 bases short and J 1 base short, with 5 bases between. The CDR3 runs to 13 residues. Germline values: CDR1 MDHEN, CDR2 SYDVKM.

V gene TRBV30 combines with J gene TRBJ2-1; D may be TRBD2 (5 bases). V lost 4 bases, J lost 4 bases, and 8 bases lay in between. The CDR3 has 12 residues. CDR1 is GTSNPN, CDR2 SVGIG, per germline (reference sequence). CDR3 nucleotides: TGTGCCTGGAAGCGGCGGTACAATGAGCAGTTCTTC. Amino acid sequence: CAWKRRYNEQFF. Complete variable domain (other parts from reference TRBV30 and TRBJ2-1): SQTIHQWPATLVQPVGSPLSLECTVEGTSNPNLYWYRQAAGRGLQLLFYSVGIGQISSEVPQNLSASRPQDRQFILSSKKLLLSDSGFYLCAWKRRYNEQFFGPGTRLTVL.

This chain links TRBV7-2 with TRBJ2-3, with a weak D call TRBD1 (5 bases). The V gene's germline CDR1 is SGHTA and CDR2 FQGNSA. V lost 3 bases and J lost 1, with 14 bases in between. The CDR3 runs to 16 residues. CDR3 sequence (DNA): TGTGCCAGCAGCTTGGCAGGGTGGGTCGGCACAGATACGCAGTATTTT. Translated, it gives CASSLAGWVGTDTQYF.

The rearrangement links TRBV13 to TRBJ2-7; a weak D match, TRBD2 (6 bases). Deletions cut 2 bases from V and 4 bases from J, with 9 bases between. The CDR3 runs 13 residues. The germline CDR1 and CDR2 sequences are PRHDT and FYEKMQ (reference sequence). DNA of the CDR3: TGTGCCAGCAGCTTATATGGGGGGTACGAGCAGTACTTC. Protein sequence: CASSLYGGYEQYF.

This clone was counted a single time. The chain carries TRBV5-8 and TRBJ2-1; 8 bases agree with TRBD1. The V gene's germline CDR1 is SGHTS and CDR2 YDEGEE. The CDR3 runs to 19 residues. The trim removed 0 bases at V and 3 bases at J, leaving 14 bases unmatched. CDR3 residues: CASSLALRGGQGSYNEQFF. CDR3 nucleotides: TGTGCCAGCAGCTTGGCCCTTAGAGGCGGACAGGGCAGCTACAATGAGCAGTTCTTC.

CDR3 DNA sequence: TGTGCCAGCAGCTTAGGGTTCATGAACACTGAAGCTTTCTTT. Residues: CASSLGFMNTEAFF. The V call is TRBV5-4, the J call TRBJ1-1; no clear D. Germline CDR1 is SGHNT and CDR2 is YYREEE (reference sequence). This CDR3 spans 14 amino acids. The V gene lost 2 bases and the J gene lost 0 bases, with 8 bases spanning the gap.

This chain uses TRBV19 with TRBJ2-5, with 7 bases lining up with TRBD1. The end of the DNA fits TRBJ2-7 better, so the J call may be wrong. CDR1 and CDR2 from the germline V gene are LNHDA and SQIVND (reference sequence). The CDR3 runs 16 residues. CDR3 region: CASSTRGGGSTYEQYF. The CDR3 DNA reads TGTGCCAGTAGTACCCGAGGGGGCGGGTCGACCTACGAGCAGTACTTC.

The V call is TRBV7-6, the J call TRBJ1-1; no clear D. This CDR3 is 11 amino acids long. The germline CDR1 and CDR2 sequences are SGHVS and FNYEAQ. With 8 bases removed from V and 6 bases from J, the gap between germline ends came to 10 bases. CDR3 residues: CASGPRAEAFF. The CDR3 DNA sequence: TGTGCCAGCGGACCACGCGCTGAAGCTTTCTTT.

As concerns this clone: The sample has other DNA sequences that encode this CDR3 too. The chain joins TRBV4-3 to TRBJ2-1; 12 bases agree with TRBD2. The CDR3 consists of 15 residues. Germline V lookup: CDR1 LGHNA, CDR2 YSLEER. V trimming: 1 base; J trimming: 6 bases; junction bases outside the gene matches: 1. The CDR3 loop is CASSQGLAGANEQFF. Written as DNA, the CDR3 is TGCGCCAGCAGCCAAGGACTAGCGGGGGCCAATGAGCAGTTCTTC.

The V call is TRBV4-1, the J call TRBJ2-7, with D hard to call. Per germline, CDR1 MGHRA and CDR2 YSYEKL. CDR3 size: 16 residues. Trimming took 0 bases from V and 0 from J, leaving 12 bases between them. CDR3 DNA: TGCGCCAGCAGCCAAGATGTCGGGCTGACCTCCTACGAGCAGTACTTC. Its protein is CASSQDVGLTSYEQYF.